These T cell receptor beta chains were read from a single sample in a study of cytomegalovirus exposure and HLA in healthy donors. The data were produced by immunoSEQ multiplex PCR, yet TCRdb's version contains in-frame clones alone and is incomplete. The sample includes 90,000 to 120,000 clones, roughly 70% of them seen just once. Material for sequencing was PBMCs. The receptors were gathered from a woman between 35 and 50 years old in good health and CMV-seropositive. CDR3s include the opening cysteine and the closing phenylalanine or tryptophan. Fields, in order: J gene, D gene, V gene, clone size, CDR3 protein, CDR3 DNA. A D gene is named only where the DNA matches it firmly. A clone size is listed for some rows: how often the clone was seen (once, few, many), or a class if it is expanded.

J: TRBJ1-2; D: TRBD1; V: TRBV2; size: NA; CDR3: CAFIRGQGDIYGYTF; DNA: TGTGCCTTCATCAGGGGACAGGGCGATATCTATGGCTACACCTTC
J: TRBJ2-3; D: TRBD2; V: TRBV5-4; size: few; CDR3: CASSSTSGVLGTQYF; DNA: TGTGCCAGCAGTTCGACTAGCGGGGTCCTAGGAACGCAGTATTTT
J: TRBJ1-2; D: TRBD1; V: TRBV7-8; size: few; CDR3: CASSIQVQGDDDGYTF; DNA: TGTGCCAGCAGCATCCAGGTTCAGGGGGACGACGATGGCTACACCTTC
J: TRBJ1-2; D: NA; V: TRBV4-1; size: NA; CDR3: CASSQEGTQRGYGYTF; DNA: TGCGCCAGCAGCCAAGAAGGGACACAACGTGGCTATGGCTACACCTTC
J: TRBJ1-2; D: NA; V: TRBV15; size: NA; CDR3: CATSRVDMNYGYTF; DNA: TGTGCCACCAGCAGGGTAGACATGAACTATGGCTACACCTTC
J: TRBJ2-5; D: TRBD2; V: TRBV7-2; size: few; CDR3: CASSPGLAGPETQYF; DNA: TGTGCCAGCAGCCCCGGTCTAGCGGGGCCGGAGACCCAGTACTTC
J: TRBJ2-1; D: NA; V: TRBV5-1; size: NA; CDR3: CASSQLATYNEQFF; DNA: TGCGCCAGCAGCCAGCTAGCCACCTACAATGAGCAGTTCTTC
J: TRBJ1-5; D: TRBD1; V: TRBV18; size: once; CDR3: CASSPGQSNQPQHF; DNA: TGTGCCAGCTCTCCGGGACAGTCCAATCAGCCCCAGCATTTT
J: TRBJ1-1; D: NA; V: TRBV6-6; size: NA; CDR3: CASSYSLTMNTEAFF; DNA: TGTGCCAGCAGTTACTCACTTACTATGAACACTGAAGCTTTCTTT
J: TRBJ2-3; D: TRBD2; V: TRBV4-1; size: NA; CDR3: CASSQEVLAGRTDTQYF; DNA: TGCGCCAGCAGCCAAGAGGTACTAGCGGGGCGCACAGATACGCAGTATTTT
J: TRBJ1-1; D: TRBD1; V: TRBV6-5; size: few; CDR3: CASSYLGQGKTF; DNA: TGTGCCAGCAGTTACCTGGGACAGGGAAAGACATTT
J: TRBJ2-5; D: NA; V: TRBV29-1; size: NA; CDR3: CSVDGTWPLEETQYF; DNA: TGCAGCGTCGACGGGACATGGCCCCTTGAAGAGACCCAGTACTTC
J: TRBJ1-4; D: NA; V: TRBV15; size: NA; CDR3: CATSRGGGSEKLFF; DNA: TGTGCCACCAGCAGAGGGGGGGGAAGTGAAAAACTGTTTTTT
J: TRBJ1-1; D: TRBD1; V: TRBV6-5; size: NA; CDR3: CASSYSPGQGRTEAFF; DNA: TGTGCCAGCAGTTACTCTCCTGGACAGGGGAGGACTGAAGCTTTCTTT
J: TRBJ2-2; D: NA; V: TRBV6-5; size: NA; CDR3: CASSYGPPDTGELFF; DNA: TGTGCCAGCAGTTATGGCCCCCCCGACACCGGGGAGCTGTTTTTT
J: TRBJ2-3; D: NA; V: TRBV7-9; size: NA; CDR3: CASSLVRGYTDTQYF; DNA: TGTGCCAGCAGCTTAGTAAGGGGATACACAGATACGCAGTATTTT
J: TRBJ1-4; D: NA; V: TRBV4-2; size: NA; CDR3: CASSEAQGPGSTNEKLFF; DNA: TGTGCCAGCAGCGAAGCGCAAGGGCCGGGGTCAACGAATGAAAAACTGTTTTTT
J: TRBJ2-7; D: NA; V: TRBV6-5; size: few; CDR3: CASKRDGKGHEQYF; DNA: TGTGCCAGCAAGAGGGATGGCAAGGGCCACGAGCAGTACTTC
J: TRBJ1-3; D: TRBD1; V: TRBV5-1; size: NA; CDR3: CASSPFTGTGLNTIYF; DNA: TGCGCCAGCAGCCCGTTTACCGGGACAGGTTTAAACACCATATATTTT
J: TRBJ2-3; D: TRBD1; V: TRBV30; size: NA; CDR3: CAWGRQGIGDTQYF; DNA: TGTGCCTGGGGAAGACAGGGGATCGGAGATACGCAGTATTTT
J: TRBJ1-1; D: NA; V: TRBV6-5; size: NA; CDR3: CASSYSWNTEAFF; DNA: TGTGCCAGCAGTTACTCCTGGAACACTGAAGCTTTCTTT
J: TRBJ1-5; D: TRBD1; V: TRBV18; size: once; CDR3: CASSPVDRGIDQPQHF; DNA: TGTGCCAGCTCACCGGTGGACAGGGGAATTGATCAGCCCCAGCATTTT
J: TRBJ2-7; D: NA; V: TRBV5-6; size: once; CDR3: CASSLNSYEQYF; DNA: TGTGCCAGCAGCTTGAACAGCTACGAGCAGTACTTC
J: TRBJ2-1; D: TRBD2; V: TRBV30; size: NA; CDR3: CAWTSGGYNEQFF; DNA: TGTGCCTGGACTAGCGGGGGATACAATGAGCAGTTCTTC
J: TRBJ2-1; D: TRBD2; V: TRBV9; size: NA; CDR3: CASSVQAGDEQFF; DNA: TGTGCCAGCAGCGTACAAGCGGGGGATGAGCAGTTCTTC
J: TRBJ1-6; D: NA; V: TRBV25-1; size: NA; CDR3: CASSDGVSNSPLHF; DNA: TGTGCCAGCAGTGACGGGGTTTCAAATTCACCCCTCCACTTT
J: TRBJ1-4; D: NA; V: TRBV7-8; size: NA; CDR3: CASSRDRSNEKLFF; DNA: TGTGCCAGCAGTCGAGACAGGAGTAATGAAAAACTGTTTTTT
J: TRBJ2-7; D: TRBD1; V: TRBV4-1; size: NA; CDR3: CASSRPGQFSSYEQYF; DNA: TGCGCCAGCAGCCGCCCGGGACAGTTCAGCTCCTACGAGCAGTACTTC
J: TRBJ1-1; D: NA; V: TRBV30; size: NA; CDR3: CACQRLTLNTEAFF; DNA: TGTGCCTGCCAGAGGTTGACTTTGAACACTGAAGCTTTCTTT
J: TRBJ2-5; D: NA; V: TRBV15; size: NA; CDR3: CATSREQTQGTQYF; DNA: TGTGCCACCAGCAGAGAACAGACCCAGGGGACCCAGTACTTC
J: TRBJ2-2; D: TRBD1; V: TRBV5-4; size: NA; CDR3: CASSRGQANTGELFF; DNA: TGTGCCAGCAGCCGAGGACAGGCGAACACCGGGGAGCTGTTTTTT
J: TRBJ2-7; D: TRBD1; V: TRBV5-1; size: NA; CDR3: CASSFGTNRGLEQYF; DNA: TGCGCCAGCAGCTTCGGTACCAACAGGGGGTTAGAGCAGTACTTC
J: TRBJ1-2; D: TRBD1; V: TRBV5-4; size: few; CDR3: CASSPGTGGEGYGYTF; DNA: TGTGCCAGCAGCCCCGGGACAGGGGGAGAAGGCTATGGCTACACCTTC
J: TRBJ1-5; D: NA; V: TRBV5-6; size: few; CDR3: CASSRGALSNQPQHF; DNA: TGTGCCAGCAGCCGGGGTGCCTTGAGCAATCAGCCCCAGCATTTT
J: TRBJ1-5; D: NA; V: TRBV29-1; size: NA; CDR3: CSVAGTRNQPQHF; DNA: TGCAGCGTTGCCGGGACAAGAAATCAGCCCCAGCATTTT
J: TRBJ2-3; D: TRBD1; V: TRBV4-1; size: few; CDR3: CASHRTGREQTQYF; DNA: TGCGCCAGCCATCGGACAGGGCGTGAGCAGACGCAGTATTTT
J: TRBJ1-3; D: TRBD1; V: TRBV18; size: NA; CDR3: CASSYPTGVSGNTIYF; DNA: TGTGCCAGCTCATACCCGACAGGGGTCTCAGGAAACACCATATATTTT
J: TRBJ2-5; D: NA; V: TRBV29-1; size: NA; CDR3: CSGGGHQETQYF; DNA: TGCAGCGGTGGCGGGCACCAAGAGACCCAGTACTTC
J: TRBJ1-1; D: NA; V: TRBV5-5; size: NA; CDR3: CASSLEVGVGRRAFF; DNA: TGTGCCAGCAGCTTGGAAGTGGGTGTGGGCCGAAGGGCTTTCTTT
J: TRBJ1-6; D: NA; V: TRBV4-2; size: NA; CDR3: CASSQPDREDSPLHF; DNA: TGTGCCAGCAGCCAACCGGACAGAGAAGATTCACCCCTCCACTTT
J: TRBJ2-7; D: TRBD2; V: TRBV7-2; size: NA; CDR3: CASSFSSGGIVTSYEQYF; DNA: TGTGCCAGCAGCTTCTCGAGCGGGGGGATAGTAACTTCCTACGAGCAGTACTTC
J: TRBJ1-1; D: NA; V: TRBV27; size: NA; CDR3: CASSWTDNTEAFF; DNA: TGTGCCAGCAGTTGGACAGATAACACTGAAGCTTTCTTT
J: TRBJ1-2; D: TRBD1; V: TRBV13; size: NA; CDR3: CASSRRDRGGRNYGYTF; DNA: TGTGCCAGCAGCCGAAGGGACAGGGGCGGGCGCAACTATGGCTACACCTTC
J: TRBJ1-2; D: NA; V: TRBV27; size: NA; CDR3: CASRPEGSNYGYTF; DNA: TGTGCCTCCCGCCCGGAGGGATCCAACTATGGCTACACCTTC
J: TRBJ2-2; D: TRBD2; V: TRBV2; size: NA; CDR3: CASSFGRGGTGELFF; DNA: TGTGCCAGCAGTTTTGGGCGGGGGGGCACCGGGGAGCTGTTTTTT
J: TRBJ1-2; D: NA; V: TRBV30; size: few; CDR3: CAWSVSGRLLGTF; DNA: TGTGCCTGGAGTGTATCAGGCCGTTTGTTGGGCACCTTC
J: TRBJ2-7; D: TRBD1; V: TRBV5-1; size: NA; CDR3: CASSQLGTGVGYEQYF; DNA: TGCGCCAGCAGCCAATTGGGGACAGGGGTCGGGTACGAGCAGTACTTC
J: TRBJ1-2; D: TRBD1; V: TRBV9; size: once; CDR3: CASSPTRTGINYGYTF; DNA: TGTGCCAGCAGCCCCACCCGGACAGGGATAAACTATGGCTACACCTTC
J: TRBJ1-5; D: TRBD1; V: TRBV6-5; size: NA; CDR3: CASSTRGGNQPQHF; DNA: TGTGCCAGCAGTACCAGGGGGGGCAATCAGCCCCAGCATTTT
J: TRBJ1-4; D: NA; V: TRBV4-3; size: NA; CDR3: CASSQEWAVEKLFF; DNA: TGCGCCAGCAGCCAAGAGTGGGCAGTTGAAAAACTGTTTTTT
J: TRBJ1-6; D: TRBD1; V: TRBV23-1; size: NA; CDR3: CATRSRGQGGSPLHF; DNA: TGCGCCACCAGATCCAGGGGACAGGGGGGATCACCCCTCCACTTT